The subject of this entry is one TCR beta chain. Its antigen is unknown. The entry originates in a study of T cells in Graves' hyperthyroidism and ophthalmopathy. Overall study results and limits: Ophthalmopathy was told apart from stable hyperthyroidism by a 13 V-J model.

The germline V gene has CDR1 SEHNR and CDR2 FQNEAQ (reference sequence). J was trimmed by 7 bases and V by 5 bases; bases with no gene match: 7. CDR3 length: 13 residues. There were TCR beta CDR3 regions amplified from RNA transcripts. When the TCR CDR3 underwent first-round RT-PCR, the HTBI primer set was used. MiXCR, applied by TCRdb to the multiplex PCR reads, yields one record per CDR3 protein. The sample yields around 340,000 distinct CDR3 sequences, about a sixth seen once. The receptor comes from a woman aged 25 to 39 with Graves' hyperthyroidism that later progressed to Graves' ophthalmopathy. What was sequenced was blood. This chain links TRBV7-9 with TRBJ2-7, with 8 positions matching TRBD1. The CDR3 DNA reads as TGTGCCAGCAGCCCGAAGGGGGACAGGGAGCAGTACTTC. Its translation: CASSPKGDREQYF.